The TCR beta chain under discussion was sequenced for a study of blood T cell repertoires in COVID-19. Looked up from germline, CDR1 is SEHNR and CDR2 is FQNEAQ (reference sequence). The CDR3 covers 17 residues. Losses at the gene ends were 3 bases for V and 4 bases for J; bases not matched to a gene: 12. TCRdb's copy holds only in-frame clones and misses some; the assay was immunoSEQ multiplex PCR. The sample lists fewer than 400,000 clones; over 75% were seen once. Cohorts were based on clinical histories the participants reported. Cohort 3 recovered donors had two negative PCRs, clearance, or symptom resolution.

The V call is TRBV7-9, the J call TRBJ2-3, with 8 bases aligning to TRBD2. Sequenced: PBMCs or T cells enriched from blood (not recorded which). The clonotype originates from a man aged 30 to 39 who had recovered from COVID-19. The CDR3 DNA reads TGTGCCAGCAGCTTGCCGGTCCGGGGGGGCCAGGCAGATACGCAGTATTTT. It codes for CASSLPVRGGQADTQYF.